This T cell receptor beta chain was captured in a study of OX40 agonist ivuxolimab in advanced cancers. About the research overall: In this trial design, patients received ivuxolimab intravenously at 0.01 to 10 mg/kg every 2 weeks. Among those treated, three patients had partial responses, one with hepatocellular carcinoma and two with cutaneous melanoma. Under the entry rules, prior anti-PD-1, anti-PD-L1 or anti-CTLA-4 therapy was allowed, and about 40% had some.

This CDR3 spans 15 amino acids. Per germline, CDR1 MDHEN and CDR2 SYDVKM. The V end was cut by 6 bases, the J end by 2 bases, with 17 bases between. The table came from immunoSEQ multiplex PCR; TCRdb's copy has only in-frame clones and leaves some out. This table holds 85,000 to 95,000 clones, over 75% found once. Sequenced material: CD4+ or CD8+ T cells sorted from blood, taken in a trial of the OX40 agonist ivuxolimab. This TCR derives from an adult with an advanced solid tumor such as melanoma, head and neck, liver or kidney cancer. This chain uses TRBV28 with TRBJ2-7, with D hard to call. CDR3 region: CASRPDLTRPYEQYF. CDR3 DNA sequence: TGTGCCAGCAGACCTGACTTAACGCGCCCCTACGAGCAGTACTTC.